This T cell receptor (beta chain) was found in a study of blood T cell repertoires in COVID-19. The CDR3 is 15 amino acids. The germline V gene encodes CDR1 SEHNR and CDR2 FQNEAQ (reference sequence). The ends lost 5 bases at V and 4 bases at J; junction bases unmatched: 5. The repertoire was sequenced with immunoSEQ multiplex PCR; TCRdb's copy has only in-frame clones and lacks some. This sample carries fewer than 25,000 clones, about 90% of them seen once, and the ten largest clones take less than 3.5%. Sequenced input: peripheral blood. The rearrangement uses TRBV7-9 and TRBJ2-7; 13 bases match TRBD2. The source is a man between 65 and 85 years old with acute or convalescent COVID-19. The CDR3 sequence is CASSHTSGRGYEQYF. The CDR3 DNA follows: TGTGCCAGCAGCCACACTAGCGGGAGGGGATACGAGCAGTACTTC.